The clone carrying this T cell receptor beta chain was picked up one time. Using immunoSEQ multiplex PCR, the repertoire was profiled, and TCRdb retains in-frame clones only, with some absent. Of 90,000 to 120,000 clones in the sample, over 80% were seen once. Trimming pared 5 bases from V and 0 bases from J, leaving 10 bases between. The V gene's germline CDR1 is SEHNR and CDR2 FQNEAQ (reference sequence). The CDR3 runs to 15 residues. The entry originates in a study of T cell responses to AZD1222 COVID-19 vaccine. The clonotype originates from an adult who received the AZD1222 COVID-19 vaccine. Specimen: peripheral blood, collected 28 days after the second AZD1222 dose. This sequence joins TRBV7-9 and TRBJ2-2, with D perhaps matching TRBD1 (6 bases). The CDR3 spells CASSPWGPNTGELFF. The DNA of the CDR3 is TGTGCCAGCAGCCCATGGGGGCCGAACACCGGGGAGCTGTTTTTT.